The TCR beta chain described here comes from a study of T cells in Graves' hyperthyroidism and ophthalmopathy (dated 2019 in TCRdb). Background on the whole study: Peripheral blood samples were taken at the time of initial diagnosis, prior to any treatment. The paper reports TCR Vbeta CDR3 sequencing of some 140 peripheral blood samples: 43 ophthalmopathy, approximately 74 hyperthyroidism and approximately 17 progressor patients. Whether ophthalmopathy could be predicted prospectively was tested in an independent validation cohort made up of under 20 hyperthyroidism patients plus 17 patients who later progressed to ophthalmopathy. After blood sampling, hyperthyroidism patients were treated with methimazole at a starting dose of 30 mg daily, and ophthalmopathy patients were treated with high-dose intravenous methylprednisolone. For training and testing, the 100 or so patients in the discovery cohort were randomly divided in a 7:3 ratio. In addition, the study compared T-cell repertoires in thyroid tissue and in blood from about 6 Graves' hyperthyroidism patients. A discovery cohort of about a hundred patients, roughly 43 with Graves' ophthalmopathy and more than 55 with stable Graves' hyperthyroidism, was used to find distinguishing TCR V-J signatures. Study-wide conclusions, independent of this receptor: In cross-validation, a model built on a 13 V-J signature told ophthalmopathy apart from stable hyperthyroidism with 87.88% sensitivity and approximately 84% specificity, and in testing the same model reached 80%/75%. Most expanded thyroid clonotypes (frequency above 0.001) were also found in blood, which suggests that blood repertoires may mirror thyroid immune responses. No statistical method was used to set the sample size in advance, and investigators knew the group allocation. In validation, the model predicted progression to ophthalmopathy with 60% to 71% sensitivity and over 72% specificity, a median of 6.5 months before onset.

TCR beta CDR3 regions were amplified from RNA transcripts. A first-round RT-PCR of the TCR CDR3 used the HTBI primer set with the Qiagen OneStep RT-PCR kit. Libraries were constructed in a second round of multiplex PCR, after which size selection and purification were performed. The libraries were sequenced on an Illumina HiSeq2000 using paired-end 100 bp reads. In the paper's pipeline: SOAPnuke was used to process the raw data, removing reads that contained adapters or uncalled bases, had a mean Phred below 15, or lacked an exact match to the constant primer or identifier. High-quality paired reads were merged with COPE v1.2.5, and unique nucleotide sequences were defined as clonotypes. Clonotypes were aligned to IMGT TRBV, TRBD and TRBJ reference segments using MiTCR v1.1. The analysis included only V-J combinations with a frequency above 0.0001, which together covered about 99% of the repertoires. The TCS score was defined as F50 (clonal expansion) divided by E x V (chaos), with BLOSUM62-based TCRdist calculated between CDR3 peptides within each V-J. Welch's t-statistics and random forest reduced around 520 V-J features to fewer than 15, which were used in a naive Bayes classifier (R e1071). TCRdb passed the public sequencing reads through fastp at Q25 and MiXCR, retaining productive beta sequences. All rows with the same CDR3 protein become a single entry with the most common DNA and genes. These V and J calls originate from TCRdb's pipeline instead of the authors' own analysis. This sample has some 270,000 distinct CDR3 sequences in its table, and about 25% of those were observed once. About a third of the sample is in the top ten clones.

Ophthalmopathy patients had moderately to severely active disease, with a Clinical Activity Score of 3 or more, a NOSPECS grade of 4 or more, and a disease duration of less than 3 months. Exclusion was applied to patients with uncontrolled infections, other autoimmune diseases, pregnancy or lactation. Diagnoses were established on the basis of clinical symptoms, serum thyroxine and TRAb, thyroid ultrasound, and orbital computed tomography. Ficoll-Paque density gradient centrifugation was used to isolate PBMCs from around 9.1 ml of fresh peripheral blood. Total RNA was extracted using Trizol reagent, and RNA quality was assessed on an Agilent 2100 Bioanalyzer. This clonotype showed up just a few times. Its antigen is still unknown. Within one base of it there is no much larger clone, and no base qualities were kept. Taken from cysteine to phenylalanine, the CDR3 has 15 residues. Here the CDR3 DNA is all that survives: 45 bases in frame from base 1. Via the germline V gene, CDR1 is SGHVS and CDR2 FQNEAQ. V trim: 5 bases; J trim: 6 bases; unmatched bases: 9.

Rearrangement joined TRBV7-8 to TRBJ1-5; 8 central nucleotides agree with TRBD1. Sequenced input: blood. The receptor comes from a middle-aged woman with Graves' ophthalmopathy. The nucleotide sequence is TGTGCCAGCAGCCCTACTCGGGACAGGAGTCAGCCCCAGCATTTT. It is translated as CASSPTRDRSQPQHF. This CDR3, with the reference TRBV7-8 and TRBJ1-5 proteins standing in past its ends, gives the full variable domain GAGVSQSPRYKVAKRGQDVALRCDPISGHVSLFWYQQALGQGPEFLTYFQNEAQLDKSGLPSDRFFAERPEGSVSTLKIQRTQQEDSAVYLCASSPTRDRSQPQHFGDGTRLSIL.